At least ten counts were recorded for the clone carrying this T cell receptor beta chain. Its antigen is unidentified. Preparing the TCRbeta library involved the use of unique molecular identifiers. TCRdb fed the PCR reads into MiXCR, producing one record per CDR3 protein. The sample lists fewer than 350,000 distinct CDR3 sequences; over 7.5% were seen once. This entry belongs to a study of T-cell reconstitution after alpha-beta-depleted transplantation in children. Study results and caveats: Several hundred expanded graft clones reportedly supplied alpha-beta T cells about two months after transplant. Newly produced T cells mostly accounted for T-cell counts and diversity one year post-transplant.

Germline V gene data show CDR1 as SGHRS and CDR2 as YFSETQ. The CDR3 covers 15 residues. The V end was cut by 0 bases, the J end by 3 bases, with 13 bases between. The rearrangement joins TRBV5-1 to TRBJ2-7; D uncertain. The material sequenced was peripheral blood, taken 360 days after TCRalphabeta/CD19-depleted stem cell transplant. The sequence came from a female patient aged 2-15 years who had a stem cell transplant for Fanconi anemia, so the T cells may come from the graft donor. This CDR3 is CASSLDDGPFYEQYF. The CDR3 nucleotides read TGCGCCAGCAGCTTGGACGACGGGCCGTTCTACGAGCAGTACTTC.